The source of this TCR beta chain is a study of breast tumors, draining lymph nodes, adjacent tissues. Study conclusions and caveats: Findings are consistent with lymph node origin and intratumoral expansion of most tumor T cells. Luminal-like breast cancer showed significantly higher tumor–nontumor repertoire similarity than basal-like. Compared with lymph nodes, tumors were less diverse; compared with nontumor tissue, more.

The lymph nodes were axillary draining lymph nodes from breast cancer patients. In TCRdb, the multiplex PCR reads were re-called with MiXCR into one record per CDR3 protein. The data contain about 200,000 distinct CDR3 sequences, approximately 33% of them singletons. This clonotype was found once. Antigen unknown. A junction end diverges from the germline sequence, so it may reflect a read error. CDR1 and CDR2 (germline): KGHSH, LQKENI. The CDR3 covers 15 residues. This clonotype was sampled from a female donor with breast cancer. Some clones in this sample may be carry-over from other donors' samples. The V gene is TRBV18, the J gene TRBJ2-2; weak D call: TRBD2 (5 bases). The material sequenced was axillary lymph node tissue. Here the CDR3 DNA reads TGTGCCAGCCCACCAGACTATTCGAACACCGGGGAGCTGTTTTTT. It specifies CASPPDYSNTGELFF.